A selection of T cell receptor beta chains follows, all from one sample in a study of blood T cell repertoires in COVID-19. Produced via immunoSEQ multiplex PCR; TCRdb's table is partial and in-frame only. This sample carries fewer than 250,000 clones, about 86% of them seen once, and the ten largest clones take about 4.1%. The specimen was PBMCs or T cells enriched from blood (not recorded which). These receptors were collected from a woman aged 40 to 50 with acute COVID-19. Each CDR3 is given with its conserved first and last residue.

j_call | v_call | cdr3_aa
TRBJ1-3 | TRBV11-2 | CASSLPGGRVDF
TRBJ2-3 | TRBV27 | CASSGGGDTQYF
TRBJ2-1 | TRBV7-3 | CASSPRDRGEQFF
TRBJ2-1 | TRBV25-1 | CASSFGLAGDGQFF
TRBJ1-1 | TRBV5-1 | CASSPVTNARAEAFF
TRBJ2-3 | TRBV30 | CAWSVPHLPDTQYF
TRBJ2-2 | TRBV6-5 | CASNRQVLNTGELFF
TRBJ1-1 | TRBV19 | CASKSAEAFF
TRBJ1-1 | TRBV27 | CASSRDRAEAFF
TRBJ2-3 | TRBV5-1 | CASSPWTSTDTQYF
TRBJ1-6 | TRBV28 | CASREGSGRNSPLHF
TRBJ1-5 | TRBV5-1 | CASSPGEGTGNQPQHF
TRBJ1-5 | TRBV3-1/TRBV3-2 | CASSHGTASNQPQHF
TRBJ2-3 | TRBV5-1 | CASSLGRGHTDTQYF
TRBJ2-7 | TRBV6-1 | CASSEQPGTSWVYEQYF
TRBJ1-1 | TRBV2 | CASSGQGFGTEAFF
TRBJ1-5 | TRBV10-1 | CASRDRPLHQPQHF
TRBJ2-7 | TRBV5-1 | CASSTMTSGRPGQYF
TRBJ2-7 | TRBV27 | CASSPASGRYYAQYF
TRBJ1-2 | TRBV29-1 | CSAQPTENYGYTF
TRBJ2-5 | TRBV7-6 | CASSYVGASQETQYF
TRBJ2-7 | TRBV10-3 | CAISEVLSRGKNEQYF
TRBJ1-1 | TRBV28 | CASSLIRANTEAFF
TRBJ1-5 | TRBV27 | CASSLGSPYSNQPQHF
TRBJ1-3 | TRBV28 | CASSSLGGYSGNTIYF
TRBJ2-1 | TRBV29-1 | CSVDSNRGEGYNEQFF
TRBJ1-1 | TRBV28 | CASSPAGTANTEAFF
TRBJ2-1 | TRBV5-1 | CASSLSLLAGGSHEQFF